The sequence of this T cell receptor beta chain was determined in a study of T cell responses to AZD1222 COVID-19 vaccine. Trimming left V 2 bases short and J 8 bases short, with 7 bases between. This CDR3 comprises 12 residues. Using immunoSEQ multiplex PCR, the repertoire was profiled, and TCRdb retains in-frame clones only, with some absent. The sample shows roughly 140,000 clones, approximately 78% of them seen only once. This clonotype originated in an adult in good health. V is TRBV12-3 or TRBV12-4 and J is TRBJ2-1; D gene ambiguous. Specimen: peripheral blood, collected on day 0 of MenACWY control vaccination. CDR3 region: CASSLIPHEQFF. CDR3 coding DNA: TGTGCCAGCAGTTTAATCCCTCATGAGCAGTTCTTC.